This passage covers 19 T cell receptor beta chains from one sample sequenced in a study of control samples from healthy donors and cancer patients. The repertoire was sequenced with immunoSEQ multiplex PCR; TCRdb's copy has only in-frame clones and lacks some. Of approximately 86,000 clones listed, 85% to 90% are singletons. Sequences were obtained from blood. The origin of the receptors is a woman aged 40 to 55 in good health.

This sequence joins TRBV5-6 and TRBJ2-5; 10 positions agree with TRBD2. The germline V gene encodes CDR1 SGHDT and CDR2 YYEEEE. Losses at the gene ends were 0 bases for V and 5 bases for J; bases not matched to a gene: 10. This CDR3 contains 17 residues. The CDR3 sequence is CASSLGFERGGLETQYF. CDR3 nucleotides: TGTGCCAGCAGCTTGGGCTTCGAGCGGGGGGGCCTGGAGACCCAGTACTTC.

The V call is TRBV5-4, the J call TRBJ1-1; unclear D gene. The V and J ends lost 2 bases and 1 base respectively, with 12 bases between them. Germline CDR1 reads SGHNT; CDR2 reads YYREEE (reference sequence). This CDR3 contains 15 residues. This chain's CDR3 is CASSFGARTNTEAFF. The DNA of the CDR3 is TGTGCCAGCAGCTTCGGTGCCAGAACGAACACTGAAGCTTTCTTT.

With respect to this clone: The same CDR3 is also encoded by other DNA sequences in this sample. The rearrangement links TRBV5-1 to TRBJ2-7; D might be TRBD2 (5 bases). The ends were cut back, 0 bases at V and 5 bases at J, with 6 bases in the middle. CDR3 size: 12 residues. CDR1 SGHRS and CDR2 YFSETQ come from the germline V gene. The CDR3 region is CASSLVGDEQYF. The CDR3 DNA reads as TGCGCCAGCAGCTTGGTGGGAGACGAGCAGTACTTC.

This chain uses TRBV30 with TRBJ2-3, with D unclear. Germline V gene lookup returns CDR1 GTSNPN and CDR2 SVGIG (reference sequence). V lost 3 bases and J lost 2, with 15 bases in between. The CDR3 is 15 residues long. The CDR3 loop is CAWSPGLVVTDTQYF. CDR3 nucleotide sequence: TGTGCCTGGAGCCCCGGGCTAGTTGTCACAGATACGCAGTATTTT. Together with reference TRBV30 and TRBJ2-3, the CDR3 gives the full variable domain: SQTIHQWPATLVQPVGSPLSLECTVEGTSNPNLYWYRQAAGRGLQLLFYSVGIGQISSEVPQNLSASRPQDRQFILSSKKLLLSDSGFYLCAWSPGLVVTDTQYFGPGTRLTVL.

CDR3 DNA sequence: TGCGCCAGCAGCCAAGATTTAGGAGGAGCCTCTGGAAACACCATATATTTT. It encodes CASSQDLGGASGNTIYF. The chain recombines TRBV4-3 with TRBJ1-3; D not certain. Germline assignment: CDR1 LGHNA and CDR2 YSLEER. V lost 0 bases and J lost 0, with 12 bases in between. There are 17 residues in the CDR3.

The V gene is TRBV3-1 (or the pseudogene TRBV3-2), the J gene TRBJ1-4; TRBD1 agrees at 9 bases. The ends lost 5 bases at V and 8 bases at J; junction bases unmatched: 9. Germline CDR1 and CDR2: LGHDT and YNNKEL (reference sequence). This CDR3 is built from 15 residues. CDR3 protein: CASSVQGARKEKLFF. The CDR3 nucleotides are TGTGCCAGCAGCGTACAGGGGGCGCGTAAGGAAAAACTGTTTTTT.

This chain links TRBV19 with TRBJ1-5; D may be TRBD1 (5 bases). The CDR3 length is 15 residues. The germline V gene has CDR1 LNHDA and CDR2 SQIVND (reference sequence). Trimming cost V 3 bases and J 1 base, with 10 bases left between them. CDR3 coding DNA: TGTGCCAGTAGTATCTATGGGGCAAGCAATCAGCCCCAGCATTTT. Translated: CASSIYGASNQPQHF.

In DNA, the CDR3 is TGTGCCTGGAGTGCCCCAGGACAGAGCTCCTTTTCTTGGGGAGAGACCCAGTACTTC. This encodes CAWSAPGQSSFSWGETQYF. The chain recombines TRBV30 with TRBJ2-5, with TRBD1 as a possible D gene (6 bases). Trimming left V 1 base short and J 4 bases short, with 28 bases between. Germline-derived CDR1 and CDR2 are GTSNPN and SVGIG (reference sequence). The CDR3 spans 19 residues.

The gene calls are TRBV7-2 and TRBJ1-1; D is possibly TRBD1 (5 bases). V dropped 5 bases and J dropped 2 bases, with 9 bases sitting between them. Germline CDR1 is SGHTA and CDR2 is FQGNSA. The CDR3 has 13 residues. DNA for the CDR3: TGTGCCAGCAGCCCCAGGGCCAACACTGAAGCTTTCTTT. Translation gives CASSPRANTEAFF.

The gene calls are TRBV6-6 and TRBJ2-7; D perhaps matches TRBD2 (5 bases). Trimming left V 0 bases short and J 0 bases short, with 6 bases between. CDR3 size: 14 residues. Germline assignment: CDR1 MNHNY and CDR2 SVGAGI (reference sequence). CDR3 amino acids: CASSYSEGSYEQYF. For the CDR3, the DNA is TGTGCCAGCAGTTACTCTGAGGGCTCCTACGAGCAGTACTTC.

The rearrangement joins TRBV10-3 to TRBJ1-5; D uncertain. Germline values: CDR1 ENHRY, CDR2 SYGVKD. Trimming removed 3 bases from V and 2 bases from J, with 11 bases in between. This CDR3 is 15 amino acids long. As DNA, the CDR3 is TGTGCCATCAGTGAAAGGGATAGCGGCAATCAGCCCCAGCATTTT. This translates into CAISERDSGNQPQHF.

The chain's CDR3 is CASSRTDNYNEQFF. DNA for the CDR3: TGTGCCAGCAGCCGGACAGACAACTACAATGAGCAGTTCTTC. The rearrangement uses TRBV6-2 or TRBV6-3 and TRBJ2-1; D may be TRBD1 (6 bases). The V gene lost 6 bases and the J gene lost 3 bases, with 12 bases spanning the gap. The CDR3 is 14 amino acids. Germline loops: CDR1 MNHEY, CDR2 SVGEGT.

The chain uses TRBV10-1 and TRBJ2-7; no clear D gene. Trimming shortened V by 2 bases and J by 3 bases, and 5 bases separated the two germline ends. The length of the CDR3 is 12 residues. CDR1 WNHNN and CDR2 SYGVQD come from the germline V gene (reference sequence). CDR3 in DNA: TGCGCCAGCAGTGAGAACGGCTACGAGCAGTACTTC. This encodes CASSENGYEQYF.

This rearrangement joins TRBV4-1 to TRBJ1-4; TRBD1 aligns across 8 bases. The length of the CDR3 is 16 residues. Looked up from germline, CDR1 is MGHRA and CDR2 is YSYEKL. After removal of 0 bases from V and 10 bases from J, the junction contained 10 bases not matched to a gene. CDR3 sequence: CASSQDPTGDRGKLFF. CDR3 coding DNA: TGCGCCAGCAGCCAAGATCCGACAGGGGATAGAGGAAAACTGTTTTTT.

V gene TRBV5-6 combines with J gene TRBJ1-5, with TRBD1 matching over 8 bases. Per germline, CDR1 SGHDT and CDR2 YYEEEE. The CDR3 runs 16 residues. Trimming took 0 bases from V and 4 from J; bases not matched to a gene: 6. In DNA, the CDR3 is TGTGCCAGCAGCTTGGCGGGCAGGGGGCTGAATCAGCCCCAGCATTTT. Its protein is CASSLAGRGLNQPQHF.

The rearrangement links TRBV27 to TRBJ2-1, with D possibly matching TRBD2 (5 bases). This CDR3 is built from 16 residues. Germline V gives CDR1 MNHEY, CDR2 SMNVEV (reference sequence). The V end was cut by 2 bases, the J end by 0 bases, with 11 bases between. This chain's CDR3 is CASSLRGMSSYNEQFF. The CDR3 region has the DNA TGTGCCAGCAGTTTACGAGGGATGAGCTCCTACAATGAGCAGTTCTTC.

This chain links TRBV29-1 with TRBJ1-5; 8 bases match TRBD1. The CDR3 runs to 13 residues. V was clipped by 6 bases and J by 7 bases; unmatched bases: 8. Germline CDR1 SQVTM, CDR2 ANQGSEA. Here the CDR3 reads CSVGQGADQPQHF. DNA for the CDR3: TGCAGCGTCGGCCAGGGGGCCGACCAGCCCCAGCATTTT.

The chain employs TRBV6-2 or TRBV6-3 and TRBJ2-7; D perhaps matches TRBD1 (6 bases). Between the trimmed V and J ends, which lost 5 bases and 7 bases, there was a span of 18 bases. The germline gives CDR1 MNHEY, CDR2 SVGEGT. The CDR3 is made up of 14 amino acids. CDR3 DNA sequence: TGTGCCAGCAGTCCCGGGGACAACCCTAGGGAGCAGTACTTC. As protein: CASSPGDNPREQYF.

The rearrangement joins TRBV30 to TRBJ1-2; 9 bases are a match to TRBD1. Unmatched junction bases numbered 3, after V lost 0 bases and J lost 4 bases. The CDR3 is made up of 14 amino acids. Germline assignment: CDR1 GTSNPN and CDR2 SVGIG (reference sequence). CDR3 DNA sequence: TGTGCCTGGAGTGTTATGGACAGGGGCTATGGCTACACCTTC. Protein: CAWSVMDRGYGYTF.